One sample yielded the 5 T cell receptor beta chains listed below, sequenced in a study of cytomegalovirus exposure and HLA in healthy donors. 13 Jbeta primers and 60 Vbeta primers were used for the PCR. Generated by immunoSEQ multiplex PCR, the TCRdb table keeps only in-frame clones and is missing some. Of about 80,000 clones listed, approximately 60% are singletons. Sequencing input: PBMCs. These receptors came from a male donor in good health and CMV-seropositive.

V and J are TRBV9 and TRBJ2-7, with D perhaps matching TRBD1 (6 bases). In germline, CDR1 is SGDLS, CDR2 YYNGEE. V lost 0 bases, J lost 5 bases, and 15 bases lay in between. The CDR3 loop spans 15 amino acids. The CDR3 here is CASSVGPQGTHEQYF. The CDR3 DNA sequence: TGTGCCAGCAGCGTAGGCCCTCAGGGGACCCACGAGCAGTACTTC.

V usage is TRBV15 and J usage is TRBJ1-1; D unclear. This CDR3 region has 16 residues. CDR1 LNHNV and CDR2 YYDKDF come from the germline V gene (reference sequence). V gave up 2 bases and J gave up 6 bases, with 19 bases separating them. The CDR3 region is CATSRTSPLNGAEAFF. For the CDR3, the DNA is TGTGCCACCAGCAGAACCTCCCCTTTAAACGGGGCTGAAGCTTTCTTT.

The CDR3 coding sequence is TGTGCCAGCAGTTTAGTAAAGGGGGGGTGGGGTACGCAGTATTTT. Its protein product is CASSLVKGGWGTQYF. The chain links TRBV28 to TRBJ2-3; D may be TRBD2 (7 bases). Germline lookup yields CDR1 MDHEN and CDR2 SYDVKM. Between the trimmed V and J ends, which lost 2 bases and 8 bases, there was a span of 17 bases. The CDR3 loop spans 15 amino acids.

This clone was picked up a small number of times. CDR3 coding DNA: TGTGCCAGCAGCACGGACTCGTACACCGGGGAGCTGTTTTTT. Translating it yields CASSTDSYTGELFF. The chain uses TRBV7-3 and TRBJ2-2, with a weak D call TRBD2 (5 bases). The germline V gene has CDR1 SGHTA and CDR2 FQGTGA. The CDR3 totals 14 residues. The ends were cut back, 5 bases at V and 3 bases at J, with 10 bases in the middle.

This clone was seen only once. The chain employs TRBV5-1 and TRBJ1-4; D uncertain. Trimming cost V 4 bases and J 0 bases, with 7 bases left between them. The CDR3 loop spans 14 amino acids. The germline V gene has CDR1 SGHRS and CDR2 YFSETQ. DNA for the CDR3: TGCGCCAGCAGCCACAGTCCAACTAATGAAAAACTGTTTTTT. It encodes CASSHSPTNEKLFF.